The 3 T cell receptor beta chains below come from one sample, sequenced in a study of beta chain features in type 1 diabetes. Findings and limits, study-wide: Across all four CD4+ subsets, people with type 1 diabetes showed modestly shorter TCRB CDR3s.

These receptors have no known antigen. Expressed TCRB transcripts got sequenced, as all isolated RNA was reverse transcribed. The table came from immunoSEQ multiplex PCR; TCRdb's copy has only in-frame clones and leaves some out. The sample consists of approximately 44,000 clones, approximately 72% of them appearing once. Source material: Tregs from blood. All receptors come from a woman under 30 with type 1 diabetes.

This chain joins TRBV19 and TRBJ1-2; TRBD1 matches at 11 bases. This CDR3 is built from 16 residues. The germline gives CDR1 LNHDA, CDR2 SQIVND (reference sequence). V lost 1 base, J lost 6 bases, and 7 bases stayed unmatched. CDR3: CASSIAGTGGIHGYTF. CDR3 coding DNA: TGTGCCAGTAGTATAGCTGGGACAGGGGGTATACATGGCTACACCTTC.

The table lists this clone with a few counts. The DNA of the CDR3 is TGTGCCAGCAGCCCTGGACTCTTACGTATCAATGAGCAGTTCTTC. Translated, it gives CASSPGLLRINEQFF. The chain uses TRBV11-2 and TRBJ2-1, with D perhaps TRBD2 (5 bases). CDR3 length: 15 residues. V lost 5 bases and J 6 bases, leaving 17 bases between the germline ends. Germline lookup yields CDR1 SGHAT and CDR2 FQNNGV.

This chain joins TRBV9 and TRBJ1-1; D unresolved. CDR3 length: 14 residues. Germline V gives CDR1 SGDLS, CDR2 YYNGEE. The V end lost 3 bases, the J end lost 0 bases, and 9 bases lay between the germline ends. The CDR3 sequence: CASSAGSLNTEAFF. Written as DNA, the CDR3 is TGTGCCAGCAGCGCAGGAAGCTTGAACACTGAAGCTTTCTTT.